This is a list of T cell receptor beta chains from one sample in a study of blood T cell repertoires in COVID-19. Measured with immunoSEQ multiplex PCR; TCRdb has only the in-frame clones, and not every one. The repertoire holds 87,000 or so clones, roughly 80% seen once, with approximately 16% in the top ten. The sample was peripheral blood. These receptor sequences come from a woman older than 75 with active or convalescent COVID-19. Both conserved end residues are part of each CDR3. D genes are given only for firm matches. Clone size is shown for a subset of rows, as once, few, many or a class of expanded clone.

clone_size j_call v_call d_call cdr3_nt cdr3_aa
few TRBJ2-1 TRBV2 TRBD2 TGTGCCAGCAGTGAATTTAGCGGGAGCCTCCATGAGCAGTTCTTC CASSEFSGSLHEQFF
- TRBJ1-4 TRBV7-2 - TGTGCCAGCAGCTTGGTTCCAGGAGAAAAACTGTTTTTT CASSLVPGEKLFF
- TRBJ2-1 TRBV5-6 - TGTGCCAGCAGCCCTGCTCCTTTGAGCTCCTACAATGAGCAGTTCTTC CASSPAPLSSYNEQFF
few TRBJ2-3 TRBV6-2/TRBV6-3 - TGTGCCAGCAGCCGGGGGACAATTCGTACAGATACGCAGTATTTT CASSRGTIRTDTQYF
- TRBJ2-1 TRBV15 - TGTGCCACCAGCAGAGAGGCAGGGAATTACAATGAGCAGTTCTTC CATSREAGNYNEQFF
- TRBJ2-7 TRBV28 TRBD1 TGTGCCAGCAGTTCAGGGACAGGGGGGTCCGAGCAGTACTTC CASSSGTGGSEQYF
- TRBJ1-6 TRBV19 - TGTGCCAGTAGTATGGCAGGGTATAATTCACCCCTCCACTTT CASSMAGYNSPLHF
- TRBJ1-2 TRBV28 - TGTGCCAGCAGTTTAGGAGGGAAGCTGTTTTACTATGGCTACACCTTC CASSLGGKLFYYGYTF
once TRBJ2-1 TRBV4-1 TRBD2 TGCGCCAGCAGCCCGGGACTAGCGGATAACAATGAGCAGTTCTTC CASSPGLADNNEQFF
- TRBJ2-7 TRBV6-2/TRBV6-3 TRBD2 TGTGCCAGCAGTTACACGGGGGGGCGCCGGAACGAGCAGTACTTC CASSYTGGRRNEQYF
- TRBJ1-6 TRBV23-1 - TGCGCCAGCATAGACCGGGAGCAACTTAATTCACCCCTCCACTTT CASIDREQLNSPLHF
- TRBJ2-3 TRBV10-2 TRBD2 TGCGCCAGCAGTGGGGACTATCGCACAGATACGCAGTATTTT CASSGDYRTDTQYF
once TRBJ1-1 TRBV5-1 TRBD1 TGCGCCAGCAGCTTCCGCCCAGGGGGAAACACTGAAGCTTTCTTT CASSFRPGGNTEAFF
- TRBJ1-2 TRBV7-9 - TGTGCCAGCAGCGAGCCAACAGGAACCGGGAGCTATGGCTACACCTTC CASSEPTGTGSYGYTF
few TRBJ1-1 TRBV24-1 TRBD1 TGTGCCACCAGTGATCCCGTCCGGGACAGGGGTGAAGCTTTCTTT CATSDPVRDRGEAFF
- TRBJ2-2 TRBV7-2 TRBD2 TGTGCCAGCAGCGCACTAGCGACTAACACCGGGGAGCTGTTTTTT CASSALATNTGELFF
- TRBJ1-1 TRBV7-3 TRBD1 TGTGCCAGCAGTGAACAGGGGGCTACTGAAGCTTTCTTT CASSEQGATEAFF
- TRBJ1-1 TRBV18 - TGTGCCAGCTCACCGAATTCGGGGGGATTGGAAACTGAAGCTTTCTTT CASSPNSGGLETEAFF
- TRBJ2-5 TRBV3-1/TRBV3-2 TRBD2 TGTGCCAGCAGCCCTTGGACTAGCGGGGGGGTGGAAGAGACCCAGTACTTC CASSPWTSGGVEETQYF
- TRBJ2-4 TRBV18 TRBD1 TGTGCCAGCTCACCTCAGGGGGACATTCAGTACTTC CASSPQGDIQYF
once TRBJ2-7 TRBV5-5 TRBD1 TGTGCCAGCAGCTTGGACAGGGGGGCCCCCTACGAGCAGTACTTC CASSLDRGAPYEQYF
- TRBJ1-5 TRBV7-8 TRBD1 TGTGCCAGCAGCTCGGGACAGGCTTATCAGCCCCAGCATTTT CASSSGQAYQPQHF
- TRBJ1-2 TRBV5-1 TRBD1 TGCGCCAGCAGCAAAGGACAGGGGGACTATGGCTACACCTTC CASSKGQGDYGYTF
- TRBJ2-5 TRBV21-1 - TGTGCCAGCAGCCAGGGGATTCCCCAAGAGACCCAGTACTTC CASSQGIPQETQYF
few TRBJ2-7 TRBV6-5 - TGTGCCAGCAGGAAGATGCGGGACGGATCCTACGAGCAGTACTTC CASRKMRDGSYEQYF
few TRBJ1-4 TRBV19 - TGTGCCAGTAGTACGGGGGGAACTAATGAAAAACTGTTTTTT CASSTGGTNEKLFF
- TRBJ2-4 TRBV11-2 - TGTGCCAGCAGCCCACCGACAGGTACGGACATTCAGTACTTC CASSPPTGTDIQYF
few TRBJ2-7 TRBV6-5 TRBD1 TGTGCCAGCACAGGGGGCTACGAGCAGTACTTC CASTGGYEQYF
once TRBJ2-2 TRBV27 - TGTGCCAGCAGTTTTGGGACAACGAACACCGGGGAGCTGTTTTTT CASSFGTTNTGELFF
- TRBJ1-2 TRBV5-1 - TGCGCCAGCAGCGCGGGCAGTTTAGGCTACACCTTC CASSAGSLGYTF
- TRBJ1-2 TRBV4-2 - TGTGCCAGCAGCCAAGCGCTGCAGGGGTATGGCTACACCTTC CASSQALQGYGYTF
- TRBJ2-7 TRBV19 TRBD1 TGTGCCAGTAGTATACAGCCAGGGGGCGCCTACGAGCAGTACTTC CASSIQPGGAYEQYF
- TRBJ1-2 TRBV28 - TGTGCCAGCAGTTTAGGAGGGACTCACGGCTACACCTTC CASSLGGTHGYTF
- TRBJ2-7 TRBV5-1 TRBD1 TGCGCCAGCAGCTGGACAGGGGGCGCCGAGCAGTACTTC CASSWTGGAEQYF
- TRBJ1-6 TRBV12-3/TRBV12-4 - TGTGCCAGCATGGCAGGGGATTATTCACCCCTCCACTTT CASMAGDYSPLHF
- TRBJ1-1 TRBV29-1 TRBD1 TGCAGCGTTGTTACACAGGGGGCGAAGACTGAAGCTTTCTTT CSVVTQGAKTEAFF
few TRBJ1-1 TRBV2 - TGTGCCAGCAGGCCGGGACACTTGAACACTGAAGCTTTCTTT CASRPGHLNTEAFF
- TRBJ1-6 TRBV6-5 - TGTGCCAGCAAGACAGGTCCGCATTCACCCCTCCACTTT CASKTGPHSPLHF
- TRBJ2-1 TRBV9 TRBD2 TGTGCCAGCAGCGTAGATCTAGCGGGAGGGTTCAATGAGCAGTTCTTC CASSVDLAGGFNEQFF
- TRBJ1-5 TRBV18 - TGTGCCAGCTCACCGGCCGGGAACAATCAGCCCCAGCATTTT CASSPAGNNQPQHF
- TRBJ1-1 TRBV30 - TGTGCCTGGAGTCTTAACAGCAAGAACACTGAAGCTTTCTTT CAWSLNSKNTEAFF